This TCR beta chain comes out of a study of OX40 agonist ivuxolimab in advanced cancers. As for the study in general: Recorded diagnoses for dose-escalation patients were hepatocellular carcinoma, melanoma, renal cell or head and neck cancer. Study outcomes and limitations: Fewer expanded clones were found on average in CD4+ than in CD8+ T cells. The specificity for antigen of the expanded peripheral T cells was not determined.

Germline V gene lookup returns CDR1 SGHRS and CDR2 YFSETQ. The V gene lost 0 bases and the J gene lost 0 bases, with 11 bases spanning the gap. This CDR3 has 16 residues. This clone was found once. The antigen is undetermined. Only in-frame clones appear in the TCRdb table, and some are missing; sequencing was by immunoSEQ multiplex PCR. The data hold approximately 69,000 clones, with around 87% observed a single time. At cycle 4 day 1, cycle 7 day 1, and baseline, blood was sampled. The receptor comes from an adult with an advanced solid tumor such as melanoma, head and neck, liver or kidney cancer. Sample: CD4+ or CD8+ T cells sorted from blood, taken in a trial of the OX40 agonist ivuxolimab. V usage is TRBV5-1 and J usage is TRBJ2-3; TRBD2 is a possible D gene (6 bases). CDR3 amino acids: CASSLGTGGSTDTQYF. The CDR3 coding sequence is TGCGCCAGCAGCTTGGGGACCGGGGGTAGCACAGATACGCAGTATTTT.